The text below deals with one T cell receptor (beta chain). This sample stems from a study of blood T cell repertoires in COVID-19. After removal of 3 bases from V and 4 bases from J, the junction contained 8 bases not matched to a gene. The CDR3 is 15 residues long. The germline V gene encodes CDR1 KGHSH and CDR2 LQKENI. Participants, about 18 to 95 years old, spanned fewer than 30 US areas. A PCR-confirmed or clinician-diagnosed COVID-19 case had contacted exposed participants within 2 weeks of entry. TCRdb's copy holds only in-frame clones and misses some; the assay was immunoSEQ multiplex PCR. The sample yields approximately 220,000 clones, roughly 85% seen once.

The sequencing input was PBMCs or T cells enriched from blood (not recorded which). This TCR was sampled from a woman between 45 and 60 years old who had been exposed to COVID-19. The rearrangement uses TRBV18 and TRBJ1-2; 7 bases are a match to TRBD1. This CDR3 reads CASSPVGGAGYGYTF. The CDR3 DNA follows: TGTGCCAGCTCACCGGTAGGGGGCGCCGGCTATGGCTACACCTTC.